This TCR beta chain was profiled in a study of CD8 T cells in Susac syndrome. At the level of the study: There were five or six sequenced Susac syndrome patients with active disease and eight or nine in remission. Patients with Susac syndrome had blood drawn and were at that point therapy-naive, on corticosteroids, or on intravenous immunoglobulin alone.

Patients having Susac syndrome satisfied recently defined diagnostic criteria for definite or probable disease. J gave up 8 bases and V 6 bases, and 6 bases lay outside the gene matches. This CDR3 has 15 amino acids. Reverse transcription of roughly 0.5 to 1 ug RNA used random hexamers. TCRdb fed the immunoSEQ multiplex PCR reads into MiXCR, producing one record per CDR3 protein. The profile shows about 150,000 distinct CDR3 sequences, roughly 95% of them singletons. This clonotype was recorded only once. Input material: CD4+ T cells from PBMCs. This TCR came from a human donor with Susac syndrome. The chain joins TRBV12-3 or TRBV12-4 to TRBJ2-1, with 14 bases fitting TRBD2. CDR3 region: CASRGGLAGVDEQFF. The CDR3 DNA is TGTGCCAGCAGGGGGGGACTAGCGGGAGTCGATGAGCAGTTCTTC.